This TCR beta chain was observed in a study of blood T cell repertoires in COVID-19. This CDR3 is built from 14 residues. Between the trimmed V and J ends, which lost 2 bases and 2 bases, there was a span of 10 bases. Germline CDR1 reads SGHDT; CDR2 reads YYEEEE. Sequencing used immunoSEQ multiplex PCR; TCRdb keeps in-frame clones, though not all of them. The data hold about 360,000 clones, with approximately 87% observed a single time. Sequencing used PBMCs or T cells enriched from blood (not recorded which). The genes are TRBV5-6 and TRBJ1-2, with D tentatively TRBD1 (5 bases). This receptor was obtained from a man aged 30 to 39 who had recovered from COVID-19. The CDR3, as DNA: TGTGCCAGCAGCTTCGGCAGGACAAACTATGGCTACACCTTC. Its translation is CASSFGRTNYGYTF. Filled out from reference TRBV5-6 and TRBJ1-2, the complete variable domain reads DAGVTQSPTHLIKTRGQQVTLRCSPKSGHDTVSWYQQALGQGPQFIFQYYEEEERQRGNFPDRFSGHQFPNYSSELNVNALLLGDSALYLCASSFGRTNYGYTFGSGTRLTVV.